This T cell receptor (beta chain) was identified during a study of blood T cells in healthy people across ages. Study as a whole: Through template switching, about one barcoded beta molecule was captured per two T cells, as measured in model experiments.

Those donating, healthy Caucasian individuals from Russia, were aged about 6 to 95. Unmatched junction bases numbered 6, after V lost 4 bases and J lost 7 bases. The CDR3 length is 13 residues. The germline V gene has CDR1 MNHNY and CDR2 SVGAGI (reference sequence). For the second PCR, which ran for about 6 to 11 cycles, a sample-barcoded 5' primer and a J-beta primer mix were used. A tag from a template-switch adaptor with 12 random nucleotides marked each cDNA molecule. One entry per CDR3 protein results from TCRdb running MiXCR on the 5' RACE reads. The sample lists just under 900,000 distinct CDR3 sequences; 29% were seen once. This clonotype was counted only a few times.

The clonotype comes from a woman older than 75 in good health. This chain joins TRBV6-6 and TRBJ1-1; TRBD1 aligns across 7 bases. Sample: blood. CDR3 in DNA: TGTGCCAGCAGTTCACACCGGGACAGTGAAGCTTTCTTT. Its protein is CASSSHRDSEAFF.